This T cell receptor (beta chain) derives from a study of T cell responses to AZD1222 COVID-19 vaccine. The method was immunoSEQ multiplex PCR; TCRdb's version includes in-frame clones alone and lacks a portion of them. Of 85,000 to 120,000 clones listed, about 86% are singletons. Germline lookup yields CDR1 SNHLY and CDR2 FYNNEI. The V end lost 0 bases, the J end lost 1 base, and 5 bases lay between the germline ends. CDR3 length equals 14 residues. This sequence joins TRBV2 and TRBJ2-3; D unresolved. Sequences were derived from peripheral blood, sampled on day 0 of AZD1222 vaccination. The clonotype was recovered from an adult in good health. The CDR3 DNA is TGTGCCAGCAGTGAAGCGCTGGGCACAGATACGCAGTATTTT. Protein: CASSEALGTDTQYF.